These T cell receptor beta chains were read from a single sample in a study of T cell changes during pregnancy in multiple sclerosis. Clones were sequenced by immunoSEQ multiplex PCR, and TCRdb holds only the in-frame ones, with some missing. The repertoire holds about 54,000 clones, with approximately 92% as singletons. This sample comprised peripheral blood, obtained after pregnancy. The receptors here all came from a female donor in good health, enrolled as a control in a pregnancy study. The CDR3 runs from the conserved cysteine through the conserved F or W. The D gene is left open where the match is weak. Only some rows state a clone size, as once, few, many or a class for expanded clones.

clone_size j_call d_call v_call cdr3_aa cdr3_nt
NA TRBJ2-2 NA TRBV19 CASSRVAGELFF TGTGCCAGTAGTAGAGTGGCCGGGGAGCTGTTTTTT
NA TRBJ2-7 NA TRBV7-2 CASSLADTYEQYF TGTGCCAGCAGCTTAGCCGACACCTACGAGCAGTACTTC
NA TRBJ2-3 NA TRBV27 CASTQAQLTDTQYF TGTGCCAGCACCCAAGCCCAACTCACAGATACGCAGTATTTT
NA TRBJ2-3 TRBD2 TRBV5-1 CASRGTSGMSTDTQYF TGCGCCAGCAGGGGGACTAGCGGGATGAGCACAGATACGCAGTATTTT
NA TRBJ2-1 TRBD2 TRBV4-1 CASSQDILAGSPNEQFF TGCGCCAGCAGCCAAGATATTTTAGCGGGAAGCCCCAATGAGCAGTTCTTC
NA TRBJ1-2 NA TRBV6-5 CASSYPDRSGGYTF TGTGCCAGCAGTTACCCCGACAGGTCAGGTGGCTACACCTTC
NA TRBJ2-7 TRBD1 TRBV14 CASSQIRDRGGEQYF TGTGCCAGCAGCCAGATCCGGGACAGGGGTGGCGAGCAGTACTTC
NA TRBJ1-6 NA TRBV5-1 CASSPFFGGRPPLHF TGCGCCAGCAGCCCTTTTTTCGGCGGGCGGCCACCCCTCCACTTT
NA TRBJ2-3 TRBD2 TRBV6-5 CASTREAGAPQYF TGTGCCAGCACCCGGGAAGCGGGGGCCCCACAGTATTTT
NA TRBJ1-5 NA TRBV6-1 CASRSGWEGNQPQHF TGTGCCAGCAGGTCAGGGTGGGAAGGCAATCAGCCCCAGCATTTT
NA TRBJ1-6 TRBD1 TRBV7-9 CASSLGQGFYNSPLHF TGTGCCAGCAGCCTGGGACAGGGTTTTTATAATTCACCCCTCCACTTT
NA TRBJ2-7 TRBD2 TRBV19 CASSVSGGSYEQYF TGTGCCAGTAGTGTTAGCGGGGGCTCCTACGAGCAGTACTTC
NA TRBJ1-5 NA TRBV7-9 CASSLTVNQPQHF TGTGCCAGCAGCTTAACGGTAAATCAGCCCCAGCATTTT
few TRBJ1-5 NA TRBV15 CATSRESEPQHF TGTGCCACCAGCAGAGAGTCGGAGCCCCAGCATTTT
NA TRBJ2-2 NA TRBV11-2 CASSLARTSGELFF TGTGCCAGCAGCTTAGCCCGGACAAGCGGGGAGCTGTTTTTT
NA TRBJ2-1 TRBD2 TRBV19 CASSTLGAGGPGSSSDEQFF TGTGCCAGTAGTACCCTTGGTGCGGGGGGGCCCGGATCATCATCGGATGAGCAGTTCTTC
NA TRBJ1-1 NA TRBV19 CASSIQGRLGTEAFF TGTGCCAGTAGTATCCAGGGGAGATTGGGCACTGAAGCTTTCTTT
NA TRBJ1-6 TRBD1 TRBV27 CASSPDRGTNSPLHF TGTGCCAGCAGTCCGGACAGGGGGACAAATTCACCCCTCCACTTT
NA TRBJ2-1 TRBD2 TRBV10-2 CASSATSGRNEQFF TGCGCCAGCAGCGCGACTAGCGGGAGGAATGAGCAGTTCTTC
NA TRBJ1-2 NA TRBV7-8 CALQVVHRLGYGYTF TGTGCCCTACAAGTCGTCCACAGATTGGGCTATGGCTACACCTTC
NA TRBJ2-7 TRBD1 TRBV27 CASSSGTGFYEQYF TGTGCCAGCAGTTCTGGGACAGGGTTTTACGAGCAGTACTTC
NA TRBJ2-7 NA TRBV19 CASSIGSRRSSEQYF TGTGCCAGTAGTATCGGGTCCCGCCGGTCTTCCGAGCAGTACTTC
NA TRBJ1-3 TRBD1 TRBV4-3 CASSRDRGPGNTIYF TGCGCCAGCAGCCGAGACAGGGGTCCAGGAAACACCATATATTTT
NA TRBJ2-7 NA TRBV2 CASSLGGVHEQYF TGTGCCAGCAGCTTGGGAGGAGTCCACGAGCAGTACTTC
NA TRBJ2-5 TRBD1 TRBV18 CASSGTVQETQYF TGTGCCAGCTCAGGGACAGTACAAGAGACCCAGTACTTC
NA TRBJ1-2 NA TRBV7-9 CASSRTIGYTF TGTGCCAGCAGCCGGACAATCGGCTACACCTTC
NA TRBJ1-1 TRBD1 TRBV10-3 CAISGHAPGTGGRGTEAFF TGTGCCATCAGTGGGCATGCCCCCGGGACAGGGGGTAGAGGCACTGAAGCTTTCTTT
NA TRBJ2-3 TRBD2 TRBV19 CASSIAGSGGPDTQYF TGTGCCAGTAGTATAGCGGGGAGCGGGGGGCCAGATACGCAGTATTTT
NA TRBJ2-7 TRBD1 TRBV2 CASSEALGDRDGEQYF TGTGCCAGCAGTGAAGCGCTGGGGGACAGGGATGGAGAGCAGTACTTC
few TRBJ1-1 NA TRBV19 CASSKQGRGTEAFF TGTGCCAGTAGTAAACAGGGTAGGGGCACTGAAGCTTTCTTT
NA TRBJ1-2 NA TRBV19 CASSPRQDINYGYTF TGTGCCAGTAGTCCGCGACAGGACATTAACTATGGCTACACCTTC
NA TRBJ2-2 NA TRBV6-5 CASGSRGNTGELFF TGTGCCAGCGGCAGCCGGGGGAACACCGGGGAGCTGTTTTTT
NA TRBJ1-2 TRBD1 TRBV14 CASSPGTGPYGYTF TGTGCCAGCAGCCCGGGGACAGGACCCTATGGCTACACCTTC